This T cell receptor (beta chain) was obtained from a study of T cell repertoires in cytomegalovirus infection. General study results and limits: Clonotypes of TCR beta that were HLA-C-restricted and CMV-specific dominated the ex vivo response.

One entry per CDR3 protein, called by TCRdb with MiXCR from the reads. The repertoire holds about 98,000 distinct CDR3 sequences, with 16% as singletons. The CDR3 is 15 amino acids. Germline V gives CDR1 SGHDT, CDR2 YYEEEE. V was pared by 4 bases and J by 0 bases, with 13 bases between. Turning to this clonotype: Its target is unknown.

The chain joins TRBV5-6 to TRBJ1-1, with a weak D call TRBD1 (5 bases). The sequencing input was PBMCs. The source of this sequence is a human donor in good health (CMV status not recorded). Some clones in this sample may be carry-over from other donors' samples. In DNA, the CDR3 is TGTGCCAGCAGCGGGGCAGGGAAGATGAACACTGAAGCTTTCTTT. This gives the protein CASSGAGKMNTEAFF.